This T cell receptor (beta chain) was found in a study of T cells after yellow fever vaccination. General observations from the study: Once the booster was given, most primary-vaccination clones reappeared, at approximately 97% for CD4 and roughly 86% for CD8.

Synthesis of TCR cDNA relied on 5'RACE template switching, which attached a universal primer site and UMIs. TCRdb used MiXCR to reprocess the 5' RACE reads, holding one entry per CDR3 protein. This table has 600,000 to 750,000 distinct CDR3 sequences, roughly 12% appearing once. This clonotype was observed a handful of times. Its antigen is as yet unknown. The CDR3 length is 12 residues. CDR1 is ENHRY, CDR2 SYGVKD, per germline. Trimming stripped 5 bases from V and 7 bases from J, with 11 bases between. The specimen was PBMCs, collected on the day of the yellow fever booster vaccination. This clonotype was obtained from a man aged 25 to 45 who received the YFV17D yellow fever vaccine. The chain uses TRBV10-3 and TRBJ1-1; perhaps TRBD1 as D (5 bases). The CDR3 DNA reads TGTGCCATCAGTAAAGGGGTCAGTGAAGCTTTCTTT. Residues: CAISKGVSEAFF.